This T cell receptor beta chain was obtained from a study of cytomegalovirus exposure and HLA in healthy donors. Whole-study results and caveats: Reportedly, diagnosis of cytomegalovirus status by the classifier showed high specificity and sensitivity. CMV antigen specificity was confirmed in vitro for three CMV-associated chains.

Germline CDR1 is SNHLY and CDR2 is FYNNEI. The V end lost 1 base, the J end lost 15 bases, and 7 bases lay between the germline ends. The CDR3 sequence is 10 residues long. Amplification used 60 Vbeta primers and 13 Jbeta primers. Profiling relied on immunoSEQ multiplex PCR, and the TCRdb table lists in-frame clones only, not all of them. This table has roughly 98,000 clones, approximately 72% appearing once. Regarding this clone: The antigen remains unidentified.

Sequencing input: PBMCs. The chain carries TRBV2 and TRBJ2-1; no reliable D call. The receptor comes from a man between 18 and 29 years old in good health and CMV-seropositive. Written as DNA, the CDR3 is TGTGCCAGCAGTGAAGTTGGCCCGTTCTTC. This encodes CASSEVGPFF.